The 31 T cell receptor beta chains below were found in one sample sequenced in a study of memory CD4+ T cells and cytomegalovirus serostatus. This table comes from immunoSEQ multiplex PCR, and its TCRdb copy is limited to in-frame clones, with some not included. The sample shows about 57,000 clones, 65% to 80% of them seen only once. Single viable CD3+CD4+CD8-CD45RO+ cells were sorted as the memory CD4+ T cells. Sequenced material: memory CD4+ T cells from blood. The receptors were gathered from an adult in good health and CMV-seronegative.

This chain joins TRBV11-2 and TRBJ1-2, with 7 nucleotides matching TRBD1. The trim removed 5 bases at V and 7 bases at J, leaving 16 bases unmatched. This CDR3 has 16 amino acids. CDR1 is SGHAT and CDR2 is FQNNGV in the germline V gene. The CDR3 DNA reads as TGTGCCAGCAGCATCTCCAGGGGTCCTCAGGGGGGTGGCTACACCTTC. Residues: CASSISRGPQGGGYTF. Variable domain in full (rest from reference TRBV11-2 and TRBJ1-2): EAGVAQSPRYKIIEKRQSVAFWCNPISGHATLYWYQQILGQGPKLLIQFQNNGVVDDSQLPKDRFSAERLKGVDSTLKIQPAKLEDSAVYLCASSISRGPQGGGYTFGSGTRLTVV.

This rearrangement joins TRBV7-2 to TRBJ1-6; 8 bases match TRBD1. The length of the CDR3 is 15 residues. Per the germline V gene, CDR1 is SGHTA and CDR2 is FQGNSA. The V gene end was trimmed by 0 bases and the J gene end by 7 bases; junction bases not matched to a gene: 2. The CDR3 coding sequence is TGTGCCAGCAGCTTAGCGGCAGGGGGCAATTCACCCCTCCACTTT. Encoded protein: CASSLAAGGNSPLHF.

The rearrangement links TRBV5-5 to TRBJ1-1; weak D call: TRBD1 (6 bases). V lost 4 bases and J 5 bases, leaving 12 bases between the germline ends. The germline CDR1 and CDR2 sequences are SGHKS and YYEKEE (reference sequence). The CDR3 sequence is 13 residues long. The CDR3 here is CASSLRGWTEAFF. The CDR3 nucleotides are TGTGCCAGCAGCCTCAGGGGTTGGACTGAAGCTTTCTTT. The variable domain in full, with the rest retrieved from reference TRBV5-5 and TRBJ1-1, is DAGVTQSPTHLIKTRGQQVTLRCSPISGHKSVSWYQQVLGQGPQFIFQYYEKEERGRGNFPDRFSARQFPNYSSELNVNALLLGDSALYLCASSLRGWTEAFFGQGTRLTVV.

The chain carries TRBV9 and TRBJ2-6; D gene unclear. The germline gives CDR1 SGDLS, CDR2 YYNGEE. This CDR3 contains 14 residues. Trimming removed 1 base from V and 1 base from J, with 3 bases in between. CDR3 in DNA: TGTGCCAGCAGCGTATTTTCTGGGGCCAACGTCCTGACTTTC. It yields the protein CASSVFSGANVLTF.

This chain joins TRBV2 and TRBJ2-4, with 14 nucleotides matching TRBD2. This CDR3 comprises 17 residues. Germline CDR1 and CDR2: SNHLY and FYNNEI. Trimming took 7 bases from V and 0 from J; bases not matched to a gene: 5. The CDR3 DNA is TGTGCCAGCACCGGACTAGCGGGAGGACTAGCCAAAAACATTCAGTACTTC. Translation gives CASTGLAGGLAKNIQYF.

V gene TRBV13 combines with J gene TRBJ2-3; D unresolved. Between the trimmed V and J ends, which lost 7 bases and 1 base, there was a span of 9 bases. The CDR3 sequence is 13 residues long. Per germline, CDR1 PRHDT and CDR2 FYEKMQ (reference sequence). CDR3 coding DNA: TGTGCCAGCACAGGACCAGGCACAGATACGCAGTATTTT. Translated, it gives CASTGPGTDTQYF. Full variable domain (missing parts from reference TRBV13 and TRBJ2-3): AAGVIQSPRHLIKEKRETATLKCYPIPRHDTVYWYQQGPGQDPQFLISFYEKMQSDKGSIPDRFSAQQFSDYHSELNMSSLELGDSALYFCASTGPGTDTQYFGPGTRLTVL.

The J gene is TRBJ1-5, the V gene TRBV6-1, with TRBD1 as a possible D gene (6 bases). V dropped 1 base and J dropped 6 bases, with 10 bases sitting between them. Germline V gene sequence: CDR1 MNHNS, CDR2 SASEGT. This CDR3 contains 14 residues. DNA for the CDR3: TGTGCCAGCAGTGAAGGCAGGGGTGGTCAGCCCCAGCATTTT. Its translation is CASSEGRGGQPQHF.

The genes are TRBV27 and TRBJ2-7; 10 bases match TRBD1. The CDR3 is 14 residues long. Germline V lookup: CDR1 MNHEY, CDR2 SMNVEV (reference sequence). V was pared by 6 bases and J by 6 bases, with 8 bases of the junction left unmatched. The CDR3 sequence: CASRLTGTGAEQYF. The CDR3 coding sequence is TGTGCCAGCAGACTCACCGGGACAGGGGCCGAGCAGTACTTC.

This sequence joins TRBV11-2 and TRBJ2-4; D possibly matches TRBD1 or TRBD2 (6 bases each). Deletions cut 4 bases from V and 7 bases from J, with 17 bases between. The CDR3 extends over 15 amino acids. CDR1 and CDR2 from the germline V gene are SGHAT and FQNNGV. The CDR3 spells CASSSGTLAGNIQYF. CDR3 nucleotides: TGTGCCAGCAGCTCCGGGACACTCGCGGGGAACATTCAGTACTTC.

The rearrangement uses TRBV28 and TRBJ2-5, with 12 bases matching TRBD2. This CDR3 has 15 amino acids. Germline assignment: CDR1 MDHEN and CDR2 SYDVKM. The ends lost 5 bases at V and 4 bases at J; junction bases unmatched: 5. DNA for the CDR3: TGTGCCAGCAGTCTACCGGGACTAGCGGGAGAGACCCAGTACTTC. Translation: CASSLPGLAGETQYF.

The CDR3 sequence: CASNSGQGGSYEQYF. CDR3 DNA sequence: TGTGCCAGCAACTCCGGACAGGGGGGCTCCTACGAGCAGTACTTC. The chain employs TRBV6-5 and TRBJ2-7; 10 bases fit TRBD1. CDR1 and CDR2 (germline): MNHEY, SVGAGI. This CDR3 spans 15 amino acids. After removal of 7 bases from V and 0 bases from J, the junction contained 6 bases not matched to a gene.

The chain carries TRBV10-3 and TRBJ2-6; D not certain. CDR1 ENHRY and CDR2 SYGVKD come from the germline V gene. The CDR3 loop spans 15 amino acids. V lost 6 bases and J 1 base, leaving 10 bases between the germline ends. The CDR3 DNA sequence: TGTGCCATCAGACCACAGTATTCTGGGGCCAACGTCCTGACTTTC. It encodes CAIRPQYSGANVLTF.

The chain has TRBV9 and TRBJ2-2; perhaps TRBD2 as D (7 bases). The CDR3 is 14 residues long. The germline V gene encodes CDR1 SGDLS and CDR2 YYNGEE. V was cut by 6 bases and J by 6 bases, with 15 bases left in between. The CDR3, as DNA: TGTGCCAGCACCGGGGGGCTGGGTGCCGGGGAGCTGTTTTTT. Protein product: CASTGGLGAGELFF.

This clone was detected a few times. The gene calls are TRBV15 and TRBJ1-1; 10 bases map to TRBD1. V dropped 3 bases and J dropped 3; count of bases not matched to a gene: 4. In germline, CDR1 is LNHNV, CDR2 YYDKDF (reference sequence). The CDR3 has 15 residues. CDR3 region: CATSSDRGPDTEAFF. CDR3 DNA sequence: TGTGCCACCAGCAGTGACAGGGGGCCCGACACTGAAGCTTTCTTT.

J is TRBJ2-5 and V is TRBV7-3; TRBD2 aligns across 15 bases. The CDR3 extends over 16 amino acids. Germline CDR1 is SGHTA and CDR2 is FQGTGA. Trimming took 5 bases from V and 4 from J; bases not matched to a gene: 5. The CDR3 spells CASSLGLAGGGETQYF. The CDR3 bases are TGTGCCAGCAGCCTGGGACTAGCGGGAGGTGGAGAGACCCAGTACTTC.

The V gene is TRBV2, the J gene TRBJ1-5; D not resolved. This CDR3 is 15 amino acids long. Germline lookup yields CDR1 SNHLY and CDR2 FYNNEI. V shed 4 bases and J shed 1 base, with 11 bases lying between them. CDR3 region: CASSGAVGSNQPQHF. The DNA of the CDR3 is TGTGCCAGCAGTGGGGCGGTAGGCAGCAATCAGCCCCAGCATTTT.

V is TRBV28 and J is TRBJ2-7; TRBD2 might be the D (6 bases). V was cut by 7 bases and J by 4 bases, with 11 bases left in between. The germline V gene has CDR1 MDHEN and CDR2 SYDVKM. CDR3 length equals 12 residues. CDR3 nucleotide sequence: TGTGCCAGCAATACAGCGGGTTACGAGCAGTACTTC. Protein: CASNTAGYEQYF.

The CDR3 bases are TGTGCCAGCAGCTTGGATCCGAACACCGGGGAGCTGTTTTTT. Translating it yields CASSLDPNTGELFF. The chain recombines TRBV5-6 with TRBJ2-2; D gene unclear. The germline V gene has CDR1 SGHDT and CDR2 YYEEEE. With 0 bases removed from V and 0 bases from J, the gap between germline ends came to 3 bases. The CDR3 consists of 14 residues.

DNA of the CDR3: TGTGCCAGCAGCTTAAGCGGGGGGGAGACCCAGTACTTC. Encoded protein: CASSLSGGETQYF. The chain is built from TRBV7-9 and TRBJ2-5; 9 nucleotides line up with TRBD2. Trimming cost V 2 bases and J 5 bases; bases outside gene matches: 0. The CDR3 is 13 residues long. CDR1 and CDR2 from the germline V gene are SEHNR and FQNEAQ (reference sequence). Supplemented by reference TRBV7-9 and TRBJ2-5, the full variable domain reads DTGVSQNPRHKITKRGQNVTFRCDPISEHNRLYWYRQTLGQGPEFLTYFQNEAQLEKSRLLSDRFSAERPKGSFSTLEIQRTEQGDSAMYLCASSLSGGETQYFGPGTRLLVL.

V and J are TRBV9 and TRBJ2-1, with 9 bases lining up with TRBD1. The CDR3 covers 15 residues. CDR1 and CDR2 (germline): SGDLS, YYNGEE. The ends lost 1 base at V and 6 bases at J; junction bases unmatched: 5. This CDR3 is CASSVLQGARNEQFF. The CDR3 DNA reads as TGTGCCAGCAGCGTATTACAGGGGGCCCGCAATGAGCAGTTCTTC.

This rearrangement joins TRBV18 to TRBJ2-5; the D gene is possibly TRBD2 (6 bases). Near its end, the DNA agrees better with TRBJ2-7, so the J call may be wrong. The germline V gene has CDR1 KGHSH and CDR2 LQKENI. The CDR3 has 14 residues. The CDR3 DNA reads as TGTGCCAGCTCACCGATTAGCGGATACTACGAGCAGTACTTC. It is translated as CASSPISGYYEQYF.

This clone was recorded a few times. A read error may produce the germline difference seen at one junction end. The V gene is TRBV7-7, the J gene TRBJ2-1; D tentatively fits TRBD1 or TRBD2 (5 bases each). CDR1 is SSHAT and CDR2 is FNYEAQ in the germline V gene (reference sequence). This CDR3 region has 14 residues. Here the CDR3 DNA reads TGTGCTAGCAGCTTGGGGGTTGGCCTCGATGAGCAGTTCTTC. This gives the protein CASSLGVGLDEQFF.

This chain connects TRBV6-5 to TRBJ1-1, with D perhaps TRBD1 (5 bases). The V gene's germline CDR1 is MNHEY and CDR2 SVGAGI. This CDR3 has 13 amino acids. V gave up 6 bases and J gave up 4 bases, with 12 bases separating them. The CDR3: CASSDRVGTEAFF. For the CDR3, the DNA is TGTGCCAGCAGCGACAGAGTAGGCACTGAAGCTTTCTTT.

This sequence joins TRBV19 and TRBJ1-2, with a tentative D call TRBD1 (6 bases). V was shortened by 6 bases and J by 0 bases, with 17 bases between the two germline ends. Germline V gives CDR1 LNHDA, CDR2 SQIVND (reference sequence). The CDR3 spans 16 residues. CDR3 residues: CASRTGSGNPNYGYTF. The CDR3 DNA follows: TGTGCCAGTAGAACAGGGTCGGGAAATCCTAACTATGGCTACACCTTC.

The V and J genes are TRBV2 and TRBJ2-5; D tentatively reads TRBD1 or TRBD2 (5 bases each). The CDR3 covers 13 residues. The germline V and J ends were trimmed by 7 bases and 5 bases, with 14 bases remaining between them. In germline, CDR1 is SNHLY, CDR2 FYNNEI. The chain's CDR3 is CASKLGERETQYF. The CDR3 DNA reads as TGTGCCAGCAAGCTAGGGGAGCGGGAGACCCAGTACTTC.

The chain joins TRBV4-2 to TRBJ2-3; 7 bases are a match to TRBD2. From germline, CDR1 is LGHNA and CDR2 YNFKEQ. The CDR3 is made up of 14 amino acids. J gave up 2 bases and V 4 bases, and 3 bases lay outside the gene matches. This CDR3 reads CASSRGGPTDTQYF. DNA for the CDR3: TGTGCCAGCAGCCGGGGGGGTCCCACAGATACGCAGTATTTT.

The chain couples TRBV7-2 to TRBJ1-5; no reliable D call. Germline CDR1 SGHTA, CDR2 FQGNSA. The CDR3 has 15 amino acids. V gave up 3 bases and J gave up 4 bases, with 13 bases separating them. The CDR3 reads CASSFGNSQNQPQHF. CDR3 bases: TGTGCCAGCAGCTTTGGGAACAGTCAGAATCAGCCCCAGCATTTT.

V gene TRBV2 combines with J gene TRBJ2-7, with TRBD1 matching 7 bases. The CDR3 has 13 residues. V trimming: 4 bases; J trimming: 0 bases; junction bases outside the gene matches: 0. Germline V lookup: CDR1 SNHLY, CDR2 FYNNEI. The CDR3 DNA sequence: TGTGCCAGCAGTGGGGACAGCTCCTACGAGCAGTACTTC. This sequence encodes CASSGDSSYEQYF.

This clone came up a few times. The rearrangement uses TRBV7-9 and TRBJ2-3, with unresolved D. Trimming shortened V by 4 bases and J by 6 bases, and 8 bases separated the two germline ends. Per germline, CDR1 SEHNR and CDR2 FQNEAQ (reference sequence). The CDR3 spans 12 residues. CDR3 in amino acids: CASSSRMDTQYF. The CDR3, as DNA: TGTGCCAGCAGCTCCCGCATGGATACGCAGTATTTT.

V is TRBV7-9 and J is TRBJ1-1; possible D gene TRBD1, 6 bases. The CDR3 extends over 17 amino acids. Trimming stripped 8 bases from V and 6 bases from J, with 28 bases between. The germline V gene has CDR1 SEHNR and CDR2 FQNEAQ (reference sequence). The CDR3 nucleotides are TGTGCCAGCGGATTCTCTACAAAACAACAGGGATCCTCTGAAGCTTTCTTT. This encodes CASGFSTKQQGSSEAFF.

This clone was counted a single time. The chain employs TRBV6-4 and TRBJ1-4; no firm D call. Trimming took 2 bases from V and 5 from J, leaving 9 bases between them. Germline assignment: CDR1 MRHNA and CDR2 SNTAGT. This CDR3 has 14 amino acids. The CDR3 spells CASSDGRRNEKLFF. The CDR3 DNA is TGTGCCAGCAGTGACGGACGTCGCAATGAAAAACTGTTTTTT.